This TCR beta chain was sequenced during a study of CD8 T cell repertoires and HIV-1 epitope variants. The CDR3 has 15 amino acids. V was trimmed by 0 bases and J by 4 bases, leaving 10 bases between them. Per germline, CDR1 SGHRS and CDR2 YFSETQ. A note on this clone: The target antigen is unknown.

On the immunoSEQ platform, TCR beta CDR3s were sequenced at survey depth. Assay used: immunoSEQ multiplex PCR; TCRdb lists only in-frame clones, some missing. The sample includes 6,000 or so clones, about 66% of them seen just once. General study findings and limits: This assay reports beta chains of antigen-expanded cells, not T cell function.

The TCR sequence derives from a male donor with HIV. The chain joins TRBV5-1 to TRBJ2-2; D tentatively reads TRBD1 or TRBD2 (5 bases each). Sequenced: cultured CD8+ T cells derived from PBMCs. The CDR3 region is CASSLEGPGTGELFF. In DNA, the CDR3 is TGCGCCAGCAGCTTGGAGGGACCCGGCACCGGGGAGCTGTTTTTT.